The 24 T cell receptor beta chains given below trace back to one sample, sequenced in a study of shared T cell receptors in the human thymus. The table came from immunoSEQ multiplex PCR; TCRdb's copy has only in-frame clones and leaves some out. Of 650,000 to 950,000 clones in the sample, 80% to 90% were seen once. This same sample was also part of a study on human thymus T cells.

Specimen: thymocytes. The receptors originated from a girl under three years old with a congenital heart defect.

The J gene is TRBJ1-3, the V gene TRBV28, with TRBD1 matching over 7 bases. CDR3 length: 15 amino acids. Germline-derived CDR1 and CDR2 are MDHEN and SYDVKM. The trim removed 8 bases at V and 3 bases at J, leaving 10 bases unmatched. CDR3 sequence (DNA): TGTGCCAGCCTACCGGGACAGTCTAGTGGAAACACCATATATTTT. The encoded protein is CASLPGQSSGNTIYF. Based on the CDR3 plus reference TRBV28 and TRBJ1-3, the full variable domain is DVKVTQSSRYLVKRTGEKVFLECVQDMDHENMFWYRQDPGLGLRLIYFSYDVKMKEKGDIPEGYSVSREKKERFSLILESASTNQTSMYLCASLPGQSSGNTIYFGEGSWLTVV.

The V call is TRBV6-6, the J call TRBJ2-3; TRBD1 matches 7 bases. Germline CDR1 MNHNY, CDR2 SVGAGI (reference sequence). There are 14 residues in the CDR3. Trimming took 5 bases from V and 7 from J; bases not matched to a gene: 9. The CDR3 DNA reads TGTGCCAGCAGTGCAGGGGGATTAGGGAATACGCAGTATTTT. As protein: CASSAGGLGNTQYF.

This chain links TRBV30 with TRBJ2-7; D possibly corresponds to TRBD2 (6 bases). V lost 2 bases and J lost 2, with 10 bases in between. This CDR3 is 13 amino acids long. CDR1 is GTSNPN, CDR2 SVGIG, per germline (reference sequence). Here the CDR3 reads CAWSLASTYEQYF. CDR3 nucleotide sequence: TGTGCCTGGAGTCTAGCGAGTACCTACGAGCAGTACTTC.

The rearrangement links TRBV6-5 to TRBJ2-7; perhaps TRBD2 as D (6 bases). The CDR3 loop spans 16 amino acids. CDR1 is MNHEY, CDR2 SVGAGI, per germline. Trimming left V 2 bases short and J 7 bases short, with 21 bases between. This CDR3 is CASSYARGRYQREQYF. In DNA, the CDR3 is TGTGCCAGCAGTTACGCGCGGGGCCGCTATCAAAGGGAGCAGTACTTC.

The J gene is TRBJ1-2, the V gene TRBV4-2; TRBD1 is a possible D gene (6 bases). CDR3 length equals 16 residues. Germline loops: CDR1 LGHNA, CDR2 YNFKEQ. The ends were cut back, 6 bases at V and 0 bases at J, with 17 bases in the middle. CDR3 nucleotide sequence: TGTGCCAGCAGTCATTCCCGACAGGCGACTAACTATGGCTACACCTTC. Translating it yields CASSHSRQATNYGYTF.

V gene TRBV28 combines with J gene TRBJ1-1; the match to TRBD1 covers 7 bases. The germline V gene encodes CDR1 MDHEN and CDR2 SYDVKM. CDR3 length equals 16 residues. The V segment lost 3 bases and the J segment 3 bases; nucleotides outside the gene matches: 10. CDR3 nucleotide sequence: TGTGCCAGCAGTTTCCCCCGACAGGGTAACCACACTGAAGCTTTCTTT. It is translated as CASSFPRQGNHTEAFF. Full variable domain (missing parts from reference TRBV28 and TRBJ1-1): DVKVTQSSRYLVKRTGEKVFLECVQDMDHENMFWYRQDPGLGLRLIYFSYDVKMKEKGDIPEGYSVSREKKERFSLILESASTNQTSMYLCASSFPRQGNHTEAFFGQGTRLTVV.

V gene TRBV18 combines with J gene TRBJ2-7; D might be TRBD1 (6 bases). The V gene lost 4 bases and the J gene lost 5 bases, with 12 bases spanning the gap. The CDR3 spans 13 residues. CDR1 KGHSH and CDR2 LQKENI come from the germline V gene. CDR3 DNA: TGTGCCAGCTCACGTAGACAGGACCACGAGCAGTACTTC. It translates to CASSRRQDHEQYF.

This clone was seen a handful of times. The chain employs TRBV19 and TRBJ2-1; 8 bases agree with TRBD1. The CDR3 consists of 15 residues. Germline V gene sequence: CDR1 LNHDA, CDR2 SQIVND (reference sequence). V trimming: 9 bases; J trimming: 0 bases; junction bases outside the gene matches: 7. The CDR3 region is CASRGQGASYNEQFF. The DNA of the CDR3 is TGTGCCAGCAGGGGCCAGGGGGCCTCCTACAATGAGCAGTTCTTC.

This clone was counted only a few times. CDR3 sequence: CASGLPREGHTYGYTF. The CDR3 nucleotides read TGTGCTAGTGGTTTGCCCCGGGAGGGCCACACCTATGGCTACACCTTC. The chain carries TRBV12-5 and TRBJ1-2; the D is unclear. The ends were cut back, 2 bases at V and 4 bases at J, with 17 bases in the middle. CDR3 length equals 16 residues. Germline CDR1 LGHNT, CDR2 FRNRAP.

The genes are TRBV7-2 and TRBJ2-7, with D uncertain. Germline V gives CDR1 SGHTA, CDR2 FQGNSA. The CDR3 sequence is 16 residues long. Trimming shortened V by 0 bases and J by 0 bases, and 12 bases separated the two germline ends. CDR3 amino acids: CASSLAPKEFSYEQYF. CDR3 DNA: TGTGCCAGCAGCTTAGCGCCTAAAGAATTCTCCTACGAGCAGTACTTC.

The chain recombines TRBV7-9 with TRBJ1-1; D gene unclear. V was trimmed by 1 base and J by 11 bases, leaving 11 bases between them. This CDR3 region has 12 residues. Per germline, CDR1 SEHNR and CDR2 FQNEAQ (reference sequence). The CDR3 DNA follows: TGTGCCAGCAGCTTAGTTCGGGAGGTCGCTTTCTTT. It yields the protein CASSLVREVAFF.

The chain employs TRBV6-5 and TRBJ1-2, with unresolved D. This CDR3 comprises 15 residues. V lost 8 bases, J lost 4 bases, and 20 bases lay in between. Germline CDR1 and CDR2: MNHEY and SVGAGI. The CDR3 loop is CASQPGPGRLYGYTF. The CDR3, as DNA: TGTGCCAGCCAACCCGGACCGGGGAGACTCTATGGCTACACCTTC.

Here the CDR3 reads CASSQVGQGNINEKLFF. For the CDR3, the DNA is TGTGCCAGCAGCCAAGTGGGACAGGGGAATATTAATGAAAAACTGTTTTTT. The genes are TRBV14 and TRBJ1-4; 10 bases are shared with TRBD1. The junction had 6 bases not matched to a gene; V was cut back by 1 base and J by 4 bases. CDR1 is SGHDN and CDR2 is FVKESK in the germline V gene. The CDR3 is 17 residues long.

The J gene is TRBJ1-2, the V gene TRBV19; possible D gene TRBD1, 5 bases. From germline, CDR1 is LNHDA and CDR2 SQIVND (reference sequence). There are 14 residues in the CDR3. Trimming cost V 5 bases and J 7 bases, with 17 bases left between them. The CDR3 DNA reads TGTGCCAGTAGTCATAGGAGGGGCGCGCGTGGCTACACCTTC. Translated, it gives CASSHRRGARGYTF.

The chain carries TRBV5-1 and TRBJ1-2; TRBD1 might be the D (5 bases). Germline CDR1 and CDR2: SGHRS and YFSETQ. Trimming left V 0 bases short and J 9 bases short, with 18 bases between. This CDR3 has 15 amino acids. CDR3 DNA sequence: TGCGCCAGCAGCTTGGCGTATGGGGCGGAGGGGAGCTACACCTTC. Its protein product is CASSLAYGAEGSYTF.

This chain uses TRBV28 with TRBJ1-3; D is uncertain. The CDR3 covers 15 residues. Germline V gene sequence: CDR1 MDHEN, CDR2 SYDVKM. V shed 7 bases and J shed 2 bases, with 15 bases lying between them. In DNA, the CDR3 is TGTGCCAGCACTCTGGCTGAATGCCCTGGAAACACCATATATTTT. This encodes CASTLAECPGNTIYF.

The CDR3 protein is CASSVVAGQEYNEQFF. In DNA form, the CDR3 reads TGTGCCAGCAGCGTAGTCGCGGGACAGGAGTACAATGAGCAGTTCTTC. V usage is TRBV9 and J usage is TRBJ2-1; TRBD1 aligns across 8 bases. The CDR3 extends over 16 amino acids. V lost 0 bases and J lost 4; bases outside the gene matches: 6. CDR1 is SGDLS and CDR2 is YYNGEE in the germline V gene.

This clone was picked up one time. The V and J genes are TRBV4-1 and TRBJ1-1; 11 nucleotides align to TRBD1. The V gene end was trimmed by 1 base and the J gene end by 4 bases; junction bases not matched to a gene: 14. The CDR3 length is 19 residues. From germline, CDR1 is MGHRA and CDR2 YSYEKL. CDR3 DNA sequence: TGCGCCAGCAGCCAAGTCATGACATGGGACAGGGGGAAATTCACTGAAGCTTTCTTT. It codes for CASSQVMTWDRGKFTEAFF.

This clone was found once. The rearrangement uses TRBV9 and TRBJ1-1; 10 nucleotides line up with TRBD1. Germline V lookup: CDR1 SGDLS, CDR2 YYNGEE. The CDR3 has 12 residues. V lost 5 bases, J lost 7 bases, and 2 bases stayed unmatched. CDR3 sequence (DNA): TGTGCCAGCAGGGGGACAGGGGATGAAGCTTTCTTT. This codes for CASRGTGDEAFF.

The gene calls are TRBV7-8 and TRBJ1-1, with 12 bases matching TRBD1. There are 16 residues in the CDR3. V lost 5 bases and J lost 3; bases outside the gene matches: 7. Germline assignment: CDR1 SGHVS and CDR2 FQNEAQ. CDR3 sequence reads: CASSTGTGGPDTEAFF. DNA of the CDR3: TGTGCCAGCAGCACCGGGACAGGGGGCCCGGACACTGAAGCTTTCTTT.

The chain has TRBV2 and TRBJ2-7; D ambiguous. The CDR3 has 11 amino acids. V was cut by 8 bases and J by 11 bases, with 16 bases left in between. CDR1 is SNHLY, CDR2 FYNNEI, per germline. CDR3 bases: TGTGCCAGCTCGGGTCTCCAAAGTGAGTACTTC. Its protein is CASSGLQSEYF.

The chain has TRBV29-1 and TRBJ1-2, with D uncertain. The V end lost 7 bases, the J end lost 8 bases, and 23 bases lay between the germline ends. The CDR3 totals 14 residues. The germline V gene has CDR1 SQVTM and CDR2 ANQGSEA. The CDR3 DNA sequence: TGCAGCGCCCCCGTGAGAGGGATATTTGGCGGCTACACCTTC. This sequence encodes CSAPVRGIFGGYTF.

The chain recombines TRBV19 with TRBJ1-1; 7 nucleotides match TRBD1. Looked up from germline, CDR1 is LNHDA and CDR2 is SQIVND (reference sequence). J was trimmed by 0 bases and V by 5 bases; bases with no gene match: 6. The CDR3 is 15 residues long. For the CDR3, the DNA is TGTGCCAGTAGTCGACAGGGAAAAATGAACACTGAAGCTTTCTTT. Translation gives CASSRQGKMNTEAFF.

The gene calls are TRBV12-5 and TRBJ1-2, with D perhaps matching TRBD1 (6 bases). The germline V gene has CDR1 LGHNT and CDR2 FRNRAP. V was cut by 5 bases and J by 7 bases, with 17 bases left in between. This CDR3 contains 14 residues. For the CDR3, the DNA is TGTGCTAGTGGTGACTACAGGGTTGGGGGTGGCTACACCTTC. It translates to CASGDYRVGGGYTF.